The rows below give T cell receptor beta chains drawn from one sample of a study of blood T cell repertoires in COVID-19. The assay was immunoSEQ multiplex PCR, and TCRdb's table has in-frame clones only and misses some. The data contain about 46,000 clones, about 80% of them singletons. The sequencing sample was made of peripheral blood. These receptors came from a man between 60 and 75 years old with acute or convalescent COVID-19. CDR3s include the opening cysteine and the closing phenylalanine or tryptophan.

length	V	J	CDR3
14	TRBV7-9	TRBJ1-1	CASSYGQGLAEAFF
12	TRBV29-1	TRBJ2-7	CSAATDSYEQYF
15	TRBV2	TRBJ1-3	CASSVSVSSGNTIYF
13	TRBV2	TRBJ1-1	CASSEQGYTEAFF
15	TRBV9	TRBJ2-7	CASSAQGADGYEQYF
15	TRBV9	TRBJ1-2	CASSFKGGGVEGYTF
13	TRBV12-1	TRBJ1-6	CASLQAYGSPLHF
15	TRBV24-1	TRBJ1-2	CATSDLDRGVRGYTF
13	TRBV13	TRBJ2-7	CASSLGRGYEQYF
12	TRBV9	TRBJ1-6	CASSVRNSPLHF
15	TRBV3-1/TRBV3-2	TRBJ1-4	CASSLRDRLGEKLFF